These 26 T cell receptor beta chains share one sample of origin, sequenced in a study of beta chain features in type 1 diabetes. The authors reverse transcribed all of the isolated RNA, so sequencing captured expressed TCRB transcripts. The repertoire was sequenced with immunoSEQ multiplex PCR; TCRdb's copy has only in-frame clones and lacks some. In the table there are 300,000 to 450,000 clones, around 12% of which are singletons. Specimen: naive CD4+ T cells from blood. The receptor set was obtained from a man in his late teens or twenties in good health.

This clone has a handful of counts. V is TRBV6-5 and J is TRBJ2-7; 11 bases agree with TRBD2. The junction had 1 base not matched to a gene; V was cut back by 0 bases and J by 3 bases. CDR3 length: 15 amino acids. Germline CDR1 is MNHEY and CDR2 is SVGAGI. The CDR3 region has the DNA TGTGCCAGCAGTTACTCGGGACTAGCGGTCTACGAGCAGTACTTC. Translated, it gives CASSYSGLAVYEQYF.

This clone has just a few counts. The V call is TRBV9, the J call TRBJ1-4; tentative D call: TRBD1 (6 bases). Trimming left V 5 bases short and J 12 bases short, with 32 bases between. Germline V gene sequence: CDR1 SGDLS, CDR2 YYNGEE. The CDR3 runs 18 residues. In DNA, the CDR3 is TGTGCCAGCAGGTCATTTTTAGACAGGTCGAACCTAATCGGGGAACTGTTTTTT. The encoded protein is CASRSFLDRSNLIGELFF.

The chain carries TRBV30 and TRBJ1-2, with 9 bases identical to TRBD1. Trimming at V came to 3 bases and at J to 11 bases, leaving 7 bases not matched to a gene. The germline V gene encodes CDR1 GTSNPN and CDR2 SVGIG (reference sequence). This CDR3 is 12 amino acids long. The DNA for the CDR3 is TGTGCCTGGAGCGAGACGGACAGGGGTTACACCTTC. This gives the protein CAWSETDRGYTF.

This clone has more than one count but fewer than ten. The rearrangement links TRBV13 to TRBJ2-7, with TRBD2 matching over 7 bases. Germline lookup yields CDR1 PRHDT and CDR2 FYEKMQ (reference sequence). There are 14 residues in the CDR3. V was clipped by 7 bases and J by 7 bases; unmatched bases: 13. The CDR3 DNA reads as TGTGCCAGCACCCCCACCAGGTCCGGGGGGGAGCAGTACTTC. As protein: CASTPTRSGGEQYF.

V and J are TRBV25-1 and TRBJ2-7; D possibly corresponds to TRBD1 (6 bases). This CDR3 contains 13 residues. In germline, CDR1 is MGHDK, CDR2 SYGVNS. V shed 4 bases and J shed 2 bases, with 9 bases lying between them. The CDR3 bases are TGTGCCAGCAGTGGGGACAATACCTACGAGCAGTACTTC. Translated, it gives CASSGDNTYEQYF.

The chain uses TRBV5-4 and TRBJ1-2; TRBD1 agrees at 10 bases. With V trimmed by 3 bases and J by 2 bases, 1 base remained unmatched. Germline CDR1 reads SGHNT; CDR2 reads YYREEE (reference sequence). The CDR3 is 14 residues long. DNA for the CDR3: TGTGCCAGCAGCTCGGGACAGGGGAACTATGGCTACACCTTC. As protein: CASSSGQGNYGYTF.

V usage is TRBV23-1 and J usage is TRBJ1-2, with TRBD1 matching over 7 bases. TRBV23-1 is marked as an open reading frame, function uncertain. The CDR3 is made up of 15 amino acids. V dropped 6 bases and J dropped 1; count of bases not matched to a gene: 8. The DNA for the CDR3 is TGCGCCAGCAGCCCTATAAACAGGGGTAACTATGGCTACACCTTC. Its protein product is CASSPINRGNYGYTF.

This clone was observed a handful of times. The chain uses TRBV7-2 and TRBJ2-5, with D uncertain. Germline V lookup: CDR1 SGHTA, CDR2 FQGNSA. V lost 5 bases and J 5 bases, leaving 12 bases between the germline ends. This CDR3 has 13 amino acids. For the CDR3, the DNA is TGTGCCAGCAGCACCAACGCTAGGGAGACCCAGTACTTC. Its translation is CASSTNARETQYF.

This clone was counted only a few times. This chain links TRBV30 with TRBJ2-3; D uncertain. Trimming took 1 base from V and 4 from J, leaving 15 bases between them. The germline CDR1 and CDR2 sequences are GTSNPN and SVGIG (reference sequence). The CDR3 spans 15 residues. The CDR3 sequence is CAWSADIPPADTQYF. CDR3 sequence (DNA): TGTGCCTGGAGTGCAGATATCCCGCCCGCAGATACGCAGTATTTT. Filled out from reference TRBV30 and TRBJ2-3, the complete variable domain reads SQTIHQWPATLVQPVGSPLSLECTVEGTSNPNLYWYRQAAGRGLQLLFYSVGIGQISSEVPQNLSASRPQDRQFILSSKKLLLSDSGFYLCAWSADIPPADTQYFGPGTRLTVL.

There are a few counts of this clone. This chain uses TRBV5-4 with TRBJ2-1, with a tentative D call TRBD2 (5 bases). The CDR3 extends over 15 amino acids. V was cut by 10 bases and J by 0 bases, with 17 bases left in between. CDR1 and CDR2 from the germline V gene are SGHNT and YYREEE (reference sequence). The CDR3 spells CACGQHGSSYNEQFF. CDR3 coding DNA: TGTGCCTGCGGCCAACATGGGAGCTCCTACAATGAGCAGTTCTTC.

This clone was detected a few times. The V gene is TRBV14, the J gene TRBJ1-6; 9 nucleotides agree with TRBD1. The germline V gene encodes CDR1 SGHDN and CDR2 FVKESK. This CDR3 is 13 amino acids long. Trimming removed 3 bases from V and 10 bases from J; junction bases left unmatched: 1. The CDR3 sequence is CASSQDRGSPLHF. CDR3 coding DNA: TGTGCCAGCAGCCAGGACAGGGGCTCACCCCTCCACTTT.

This clone has only a few counts. The rearrangement uses TRBV7-7 and TRBJ1-2, with D perhaps matching TRBD1 (6 bases). Trimming removed 1 base at V and 3 bases at J, with 24 bases between. The germline gives CDR1 SSHAT, CDR2 FNYEAQ (reference sequence). This CDR3 is built from 19 residues. The CDR3 region is CASSLVGQGLRMRHYGYTF. The DNA for the CDR3 is TGTGCCAGCAGCTTAGTCGGGCAGGGGCTTCGGATGCGTCACTATGGCTACACCTTC.

The chain carries TRBV9 and TRBJ2-3; 10 nucleotides line up with TRBD2. The CDR3 extends over 16 amino acids. V dropped 0 bases and J dropped 3; count of bases not matched to a gene: 4. Germline values: CDR1 SGDLS, CDR2 YYNGEE. DNA of the CDR3: TGTGCCAGCAGCGTAGCTCGAGCGGGAGGGACAGATACGCAGTATTTT. The encoded protein is CASSVARAGGTDTQYF.

This clone was counted a few times. This sequence joins TRBV9 and TRBJ2-1; 12 nucleotides match TRBD2. There are 16 residues in the CDR3. The junction had 11 bases not matched to a gene; V was cut back by 6 bases and J by 7 bases. From germline, CDR1 is SGDLS and CDR2 YYNGEE. In DNA form, the CDR3 reads TGTGCCAGCACCCGGATCCTAGCGGGGGGGCGGAATGAGCAGTTCTTC. It encodes CASTRILAGGRNEQFF.

This clone occurred a few times. The chain uses TRBV5-4 and TRBJ1-2, with 7 nucleotides matching TRBD1. Germline CDR1 SGHNT, CDR2 YYREEE (reference sequence). This CDR3 contains 16 residues. V lost 1 base to trimming and J lost 5 bases; unmatched junction nucleotides: 11. CDR3 region: CASSLRGGRVRYGYTF. CDR3 sequence (DNA): TGTGCCAGCAGCTTGAGAGGGGGCAGGGTACGATATGGCTACACCTTC.

This clone was observed a handful of times. The chain combines TRBV7-3 with TRBJ2-3; weak D call: TRBD1 (5 bases). The CDR3 is made up of 16 amino acids. V lost 5 bases, J lost 0 bases, and 15 bases lay in between. Germline V gene data show CDR1 as SGHTA and CDR2 as FQGTGA. CDR3 in amino acids: CASSPGLWPSTDTQYF. The CDR3 DNA reads TGTGCCAGCAGCCCAGGGTTGTGGCCTAGCACAGATACGCAGTATTTT.

With respect to this clone: In the same sample, other DNA sequences code for this CDR3. The chain uses TRBV6-5 and TRBJ1-1; D is unclear. Germline assignment: CDR1 MNHEY and CDR2 SVGAGI. The length of the CDR3 is 13 residues. V lost 0 bases and J lost 1, with 3 bases in between. This chain's CDR3 is CASSYSRNTEAFF. The DNA for the CDR3 is TGTGCCAGCAGTTACTCCCGGAACACTGAAGCTTTCTTT.

The chain uses TRBV4-3 and TRBJ2-3, with 11 bases lining up with TRBD2. With V trimmed by 4 bases and J by 6 bases, 6 bases remained unmatched. This CDR3 contains 15 residues. From germline, CDR1 is LGHNA and CDR2 YSLEER. The CDR3 is CASSPLAGGVDTQYF. The CDR3 DNA sequence: TGCGCCAGCAGCCCGCTAGCGGGAGGTGTTGATACGCAGTATTTT.

A note on this clone: The identical CDR3 is also encoded by other nucleotide sequences in the sample. The rearrangement links TRBV18 to TRBJ2-3; weak D call: TRBD2 (6 bases). CDR1 KGHSH and CDR2 LQKENI come from the germline V gene. V dropped 0 bases and J dropped 3 bases, with 7 bases sitting between them. The CDR3 totals 14 residues. The CDR3 DNA sequence: TGTGCCAGCTCACCACCGGGGAGGACAGATACGCAGTATTTT. It encodes CASSPPGRTDTQYF. Filled out from reference TRBV18 and TRBJ2-3, the complete variable domain reads NAGVMQNPRHLVRRRGQEARLRCSPMKGHSHVYWYRQLPEEGLKFMVYLQKENIIDESGMPKERFSAEFPKEGPSILRIQQVVRGDSAAYFCASSPPGRTDTQYFGPGTRLTVL.

This clone was detected a few times. The chain links TRBV7-9 to TRBJ2-7; 7 bases are shared with TRBD1. Germline loops: CDR1 SEHNR, CDR2 FQNEAQ (reference sequence). The CDR3 covers 18 residues. The V and J ends lost 2 bases and 4 bases, in that order; junction bases with no gene match: 17. CDR3 in amino acids: CASSLRKGARVFGYEQYF. The CDR3 DNA reads as TGTGCCAGCAGCTTACGGAAGGGGGCTAGGGTTTTTGGGTACGAGCAGTACTTC.

In this sample, this clone turned up a few times. This chain links TRBV7-2 with TRBJ2-2; D not certain. CDR3 length: 12 residues. V lost 5 bases and J 3 bases, leaving 4 bases between the germline ends. Germline V gene lookup returns CDR1 SGHTA and CDR2 FQGNSA. This CDR3 is CASSIYTGELFF. In DNA form, the CDR3 reads TGTGCCAGCAGCATATACACCGGGGAGCTGTTTTTT.

This chain links TRBV28 with TRBJ2-7; possibly TRBD1 for D (5 bases). The CDR3 covers 14 residues. From germline, CDR1 is MDHEN and CDR2 SYDVKM. The V end was cut by 5 bases, the J end by 0 bases, with 11 bases between. CDR3: CASSDTGDSYEQYF. The CDR3 region has the DNA TGTGCCAGCAGTGATACAGGAGACTCCTACGAGCAGTACTTC.

The chain employs TRBV4-3 and TRBJ2-1, with a weak D call TRBD1 (6 bases). Germline CDR1 LGHNA, CDR2 YSLEER. The ends were cut back, 4 bases at V and 6 bases at J, with 13 bases in the middle. This CDR3 has 14 amino acids. As DNA, the CDR3 is TGCGCCAGCAGCCTCATCCCAGGGGTCAATGAGCAGTTCTTC. It encodes CASSLIPGVNEQFF.

This clone occurred a few times. The rearrangement links TRBV14 to TRBJ2-1, with 8 nucleotides matching TRBD2. The V gene's germline CDR1 is SGHDN and CDR2 FVKESK. The CDR3 covers 15 residues. With V trimmed by 3 bases and J by 6 bases, 7 bases remained unmatched. The CDR3 is CASSQVAGGTNEQFF. The CDR3 DNA follows: TGTGCCAGCAGCCAGGTGGCGGGGGGAACCAATGAGCAGTTCTTC.

This rearrangement joins TRBV7-3 to TRBJ2-1; 7 bases map to TRBD1. This CDR3 region has 13 residues. V lost 5 bases and J lost 8; bases outside the gene matches: 6. CDR1 and CDR2 (germline): SGHTA, FQGTGA. CDR3 bases: TGTGCCAGCAGCACCAACACAGGGGATGAGCAGTTCTTC. Its translation is CASSTNTGDEQFF.

V is TRBV27 and J is TRBJ2-7; 8 bases line up with TRBD1. The germline V gene has CDR1 MNHEY and CDR2 SMNVEV (reference sequence). V shed 5 bases, J shed 1 base, and the junction held 7 bases outside the gene matches. The length of the CDR3 is 15 residues. CDR3 DNA sequence: TGTGCCAGCAGTATTAGGACAGGGCCTTCCTACGAGCAGTACTTC. The encoded protein is CASSIRTGPSYEQYF.